Below, one T cell receptor beta chain is given with its context. This clone's antigen is unknown. One base away there is no much larger clone; base qualities are not given. The entry originates in a study of T cell repertoires in cytomegalovirus infection (dated by TCRdb to between 2018 and 2020). For the wider study: Peptide stimulations targeted recently identified HLA-C-restricted CMV epitopes, whose presentation resists viral immunomodulation, together with well-studied HLA-B-restricted epitopes. The HLA type of each donor mattered for the analysis, because public TCR beta signatures pointed to carriage of CMV infection along with the matching HLA type.

Clipping removes 5 bases from V and 4 bases from J, with 5 as the unmatched junction base count. From the germline V gene (reference sequence), CDR1 is PRHDT and CDR2 is FYEKMQ. CDR3 length: 14 amino acids, cysteine to phenylalanine. The read is trimmed to its CDR3 DNA, 42 bases read in frame from base 1. The treatment or condition label of this sample denotes: in vitro stimulation with specific CMV peptide epitopes to enrich CMV-specific T cells. Data came from an Illumina HiSeq 1500. TCRdb trimmed public reads at Q25 via fastp, called clones via MiXCR and kept in-frame beta chains. Each entry is one CDR3 protein sequence, shown with its most common DNA and genes. The sample records approximately 770,000 distinct CDR3 sequences, approximately 32% of which are singletons. In total, the top ten clones hold approximately 14% of the sample. General conclusions and limits of the study: In both this cohort and an independent roughly 350-donor cohort, the cumulative frequency of public TCR beta family members distinguished carriers of CMV infection plus the relevant HLA type. In the ex vivo response, HLA-C-restricted CMV-specific TCR beta clonotypes were dominant, and in two of eight donors the single most frequent clonotype came from this HLA-C-restricted group.

The sample consisted of cultured CD8+ T cells from PBMCs, taken from culture after CMV antigen stimulation. The receptor was derived from a human donor in good health (CMV status not recorded). Some clones in this sample may be carry-over from other donors' samples. The receptor chain draws on TRBV13 and TRBJ1-2; 9 bases in the junction line up with TRBD1. The CDR3 protein is CASSGRTGAYGYTF. The DNA reads TGTGCCAGCAGCGGGCGGACAGGGGCCTATGGCTACACCTTC.